This paragraph covers one T cell receptor beta chain sequence. Sorting used thawed, overnight-rested PBMC stained with anti-CD3, a viability dye and GMM-loaded CD1B tetramer. C32 glucose monomycolate from Rhodococcus equi was loaded onto the CD1B tetramers. CD14-expressing monocytes were removed from PBMC before cryopreservation and sorting. The V and J ends lost 4 bases and 10 bases respectively, with 16 bases between them. The CDR3 runs to 13 residues. Germline V CDR1 and CDR2: SGHTA, FQGNSA. Libraries were prepared by immunoSEQ multiplex PCR; TCRdb keeps only in-frame clonotypes and omits some of them. The table records more than 45,000 clones, roughly 90% of them present only once. The entry originates in a study of T cells in tuberculosis.

The J gene is TRBJ1-2, the V gene TRBV7-2, with D perhaps TRBD1 (6 bases). This sequence originates from an adult woman with latent tuberculosis. The material sequenced was CD1b-GMM tetramer-negative cells sorted from PBMCs. CDR3 amino acids: CASSSGPTGSYTF. The CDR3 nucleotides are TGTGCCAGCAGCTCCGGGCCAACAGGGTCCTACACCTTC.